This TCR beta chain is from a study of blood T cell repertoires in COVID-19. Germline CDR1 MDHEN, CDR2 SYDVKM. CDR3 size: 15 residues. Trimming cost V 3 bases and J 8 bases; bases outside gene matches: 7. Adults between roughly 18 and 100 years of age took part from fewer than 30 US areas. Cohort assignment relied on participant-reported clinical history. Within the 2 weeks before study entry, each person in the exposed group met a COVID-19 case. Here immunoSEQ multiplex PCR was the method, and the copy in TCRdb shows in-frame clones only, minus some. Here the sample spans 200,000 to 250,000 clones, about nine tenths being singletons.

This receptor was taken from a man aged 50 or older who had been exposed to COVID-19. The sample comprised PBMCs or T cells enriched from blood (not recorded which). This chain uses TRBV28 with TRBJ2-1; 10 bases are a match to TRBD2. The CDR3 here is CASSFVLAGVYEQFF. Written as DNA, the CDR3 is TGTGCCAGCAGTTTCGTGCTAGCGGGAGTCTATGAGCAGTTCTTC. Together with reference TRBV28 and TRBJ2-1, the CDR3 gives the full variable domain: DVKVTQSSRYLVKRTGEKVFLECVQDMDHENMFWYRQDPGLGLRLIYFSYDVKMKEKGDIPEGYSVSREKKERFSLILESASTNQTSMYLCASSFVLAGVYEQFFGPGTRLTVL.